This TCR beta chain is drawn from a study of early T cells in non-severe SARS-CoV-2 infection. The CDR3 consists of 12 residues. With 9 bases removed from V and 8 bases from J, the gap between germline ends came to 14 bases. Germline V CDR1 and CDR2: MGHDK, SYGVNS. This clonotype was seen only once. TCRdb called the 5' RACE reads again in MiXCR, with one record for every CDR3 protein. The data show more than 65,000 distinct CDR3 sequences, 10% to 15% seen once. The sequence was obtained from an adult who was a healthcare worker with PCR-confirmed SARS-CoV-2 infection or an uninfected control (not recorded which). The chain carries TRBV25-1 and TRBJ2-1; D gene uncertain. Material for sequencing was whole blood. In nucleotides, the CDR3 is TGTGCCAGGGGGTTTAATAGAGATGAGCAGTTCTTC. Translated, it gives CARGFNRDEQFF.